A single sample gave rise to the 19 T cell receptor beta chains below, sequenced in a study of Graves' ophthalmopathy and Graves' hyperthyroidism. As the template, RNA transcripts were used to amplify TCR beta CDR3 regions. In the first round, RT-PCR was carried out with HTBI primers, and a multiplex PCR formed the second round. In TCRdb, the multiplex PCR reads were re-called with MiXCR into one record per CDR3 protein. The repertoire includes 620,000 or so distinct CDR3 sequences, 22% of them detected once, and roughly 7.4% sits in the top ten. The specimen sequenced was peripheral blood. The receptors shown here come from a woman younger than 30 with stable Graves' hyperthyroidism. Some clones in this sample may be carry-over from other donors' samples.

J is TRBJ1-5 and V is TRBV12-5, with 7 bases matching TRBD1. Trimming cost V 7 bases and J 2 bases; bases outside gene matches: 5. The CDR3 extends over 14 amino acids. Germline V CDR1 and CDR2: LGHNT, FRNRAP. The CDR3 reads CASVEQGGNQPQHF. CDR3 DNA: TGTGCTAGTGTGGAGCAGGGGGGCAATCAGCCCCAGCATTTT.

The table lists this clonotype with a few counts. The junction differs from germline at one of its ends, possibly a read error. V usage is TRBV11-2 and J usage is TRBJ2-6; D tentatively reads TRBD1 or TRBD2 (5 bases each). Germline V gene lookup returns CDR1 SGHAT and CDR2 FQNNGV. The CDR3 totals 18 residues. The CDR3 protein is CASSLFPTASSGANALTF. The CDR3, as DNA: TGTGCCAGCAGCTTATTCCCAACAGCTAGCTCTGGGGCCAACGCCCTGACTTTC.

Many counts were recorded for this clonotype. The rearrangement links TRBV28 to TRBJ2-5; 7 bases map to TRBD2. The CDR3 is 16 residues long. V gave up 5 bases and J gave up 2 bases; unmatched junction bases: 11. Germline V lookup: CDR1 MDHEN, CDR2 SYDVKM. CDR3 residues: CASSPLDLAEQETQYF. The CDR3, as DNA: TGTGCCAGCAGTCCCCTTGATCTAGCGGAGCAAGAGACCCAGTACTTC.

The rearrangement uses TRBV28 and TRBJ1-6; no clear D gene. The germline gives CDR1 MDHEN, CDR2 SYDVKM. V was clipped by 3 bases and J by 9 bases, with 12 bases between them. The CDR3 covers 14 residues. The CDR3 DNA reads TGTGCCAGCAGTTTCCGCTCACTCAGTTCACCCCTCCACTTT. This sequence encodes CASSFRSLSSPLHF.

This clonotype came up a few times. The chain has TRBV7-2 and TRBJ1-3; D not certain. Per the germline V gene, CDR1 is SGHTA and CDR2 is FQGNSA. Trimming cost V 2 bases and J 0 bases, with 11 bases left between them. The length of the CDR3 is 16 residues. CDR3 sequence reads: CASSLSRGSSGNTIYF. CDR3 bases: TGTGCCAGCAGCTTATCGAGAGGATCCTCTGGAAACACCATATATTTT.

This clonotype was seen ten or more times. The CDR3 nucleotides read TGCGCCAGCACCGGGATGGGGGCACCGAGAAGCTCTGGGGCCAACGTCCTGACTTTC. It specifies CASTGMGAPRSSGANVLTF. The chain uses TRBV5-1 and TRBJ2-6; the D gene is possibly TRBD1 (6 bases). Germline CDR1 reads SGHRS; CDR2 reads YFSETQ. The CDR3 spans 19 residues. V lost 6 bases and J lost 0, with 22 bases in between.

Note on this clonotype: Just one base apart from a much larger clone, this may be a read error. The chain links TRBV12-3 or TRBV12-4 to TRBJ1-3; TRBD1 aligns across 7 bases. The CDR3 extends over 14 amino acids. The CDR3 reads CVSSPQGTGNTIYF. The CDR3 bases are TGTGTCAGCAGTCCACAGGGGACCGGAAACACCATATATTTT.

This clonotype was observed at least ten times. V usage is TRBV20-1 and J usage is TRBJ2-7; D is undetermined. Trimming removed 3 bases from V and 3 bases from J, with 9 bases in between. CDR3 size: 12 residues. Per germline, CDR1 DFQATT and CDR2 SNEGSKA (reference sequence). DNA of the CDR3: TGCAGTGCTAGTTACCTTAGCTACGAGCAGTACTTC. This sequence encodes CSASYLSYEQYF.

The count of this clonotype is one. The chain has TRBV20-1 and TRBJ2-2; maybe TRBD1 (5 bases). Trimming cost V 5 bases and J 5 bases, with 21 bases left between them. This CDR3 comprises 16 residues. Germline assignment: CDR1 DFQATT and CDR2 SNEGSKA (reference sequence). The CDR3 nucleotides are TGCAGTGCTGGCGCCCCAGGGCGTAGGGGTACCGGGGAGCTGTTTTTT. This gives the protein CSAGAPGRRGTGELFF.

This clonotype was found a few times. V gene TRBV7-6 combines with J gene TRBJ2-5; no definite D call. Germline V lookup: CDR1 SGHVS, CDR2 FNYEAQ. This CDR3 spans 13 amino acids. V lost 2 bases, J lost 5 bases, and 9 bases lay in between. The CDR3 loop reads CASSLNAWETQYF. The CDR3 DNA is TGTGCCAGCAGCTTAAACGCGTGGGAGACCCAGTACTTC.

This clonotype was counted ten times or more. The chain links TRBV29-1 to TRBJ1-2, with 7 bases matching TRBD1. Germline values: CDR1 SQVTM, CDR2 ANQGSEA. The CDR3 covers 13 residues. The V segment lost 7 bases and the J segment 4 bases; nucleotides outside the gene matches: 9. CDR3 sequence: CSGHTGTAYGYTF. CDR3 in DNA: TGCAGCGGACACACCGGGACAGCCTATGGCTACACCTTC.

This clonotype was detected only a few times. The chain has TRBV9 and TRBJ1-2; possibly TRBD1 for D (5 bases). The germline V and J ends were trimmed by 0 bases and 2 bases, with 23 bases remaining between them. CDR3 size: 19 residues. Germline values: CDR1 SGDLS, CDR2 YYNGEE. The CDR3 reads CASSVEGWAGSQTNYGYTF. In nucleotides, the CDR3 is TGTGCCAGCAGCGTAGAGGGGTGGGCGGGCAGTCAAACCAACTATGGCTACACCTTC.

At least ten counts were recorded for this clonotype. V and J are TRBV29-1 and TRBJ2-4, with TRBD1 matching over 7 bases. Germline V gene lookup returns CDR1 SQVTM and CDR2 ANQGSEA. V lost 6 bases to trimming and J lost 2 bases; unmatched junction nucleotides: 7. This CDR3 is built from 14 residues. The CDR3 DNA reads as TGCAGCGTGGGGACAGTGGGGACCAAAAACATTCAGTACTTC. Translating it yields CSVGTVGTKNIQYF.

This clonotype was seen repeatedly, ten times or more. The rearrangement links TRBV6-1 to TRBJ1-1; D unresolved. Trimming stripped 8 bases from V and 3 bases from J, with 22 bases between. Germline loops: CDR1 MNHNS, CDR2 SASEGT. This CDR3 is built from 16 residues. CDR3 in amino acids: CASSGLGGLVYTEAFF. The CDR3 nucleotides are TGTGCCAGCTCCGGACTGGGAGGCTTGGTTTACACTGAAGCTTTCTTT.

This clonotype was seen ten or more times. V gene TRBV20-1 combines with J gene TRBJ2-7; 10 nucleotides match TRBD2. CDR1 is DFQATT, CDR2 SNEGSKA, per germline (reference sequence). V lost 0 bases to trimming and J lost 2 bases; unmatched junction nucleotides: 7. The CDR3 is made up of 16 amino acids. CDR3 in DNA: TGCAGTGCTAGAGATTGGGGTAGCGGGAGGACCTACGAGCAGTACTTC. This encodes CSARDWGSGRTYEQYF.

This rearrangement joins TRBV7-8 to TRBJ1-5; no definite D call. The CDR3 length is 15 residues. Trimming shortened V by 6 bases and J by 2 bases, and 14 bases separated the two germline ends. From germline, CDR1 is SGHVS and CDR2 FQNEAQ. The CDR3 coding sequence is TGTGCCAGCAGTCCCGAGGTTTTCGGCAATCAGCCCCAGCATTTT. Translating gives CASSPEVFGNQPQHF.

The rearrangement links TRBV6-1 to TRBJ1-5, with 8 positions matching TRBD1. Germline lookup yields CDR1 MNHNS and CDR2 SASEGT. V lost 7 bases and J lost 3; bases outside the gene matches: 5. This CDR3 has 14 amino acids. The CDR3: CASTQDRDNQPQHF. As DNA, the CDR3 is TGTGCCAGCACCCAGGACAGGGACAATCAGCCCCAGCATTTT.

This chain links TRBV6-1 with TRBJ1-2; TRBD1 might be the D (5 bases). The CDR3 totals 15 residues. Germline V lookup: CDR1 MNHNS, CDR2 SASEGT. The V and J ends lost 6 bases and 4 bases respectively, with 18 bases between them. The CDR3 region is CASSPTPGQIYGYTF. CDR3 coding DNA: TGTGCCAGCAGCCCGACCCCAGGACAAATCTATGGCTACACCTTC.

The chain joins TRBV6-4 to TRBJ2-2; 8 nucleotides agree with TRBD2. The CDR3 contains 15 residues. Germline trimming cut 0 bases from V and 3 bases from J; bases unmatched to any gene: 0. Germline V gene data show CDR1 as MRHNA and CDR2 as SNTAGT. The chain's CDR3 is CASSDSSGDTGELFF. The CDR3 region has the DNA TGTGCCAGCAGTGACTCTAGCGGGGACACCGGGGAGCTGTTTTTT.